This T cell receptor (beta chain) was profiled in a study of fetal regulatory T cell absence and autoimmunity (dated by TCRdb to between 2016 and 2019). A note on the overall study: Autoimmunity of the exocrine pancreas was seen in the IPEX patients even though clinical diabetes was absent.

Remarks on this clone: No cognate antigen has been identified for it. No much larger clonotype is one base removed from it; base qualities were not supplied.

What the work shows at the level of the full study, not this receptor alone: TRB gene family usage was broadly similar between cord blood and pancreas, resembling published neonatal and adult repertoires. Significant oligoclonal enrichment of the TCR compartment was observed in pancreas versus cord blood, with some top clones enriched more than 85-fold. The oligoclonal enrichment was interpreted as support for antigen-driven autoimmunity in the pancreas before birth in IPEX syndrome.

On the immunoSEQ human TCRbeta survey platform, a two-step multiplex PCR amplified and barcoded the TCRbeta CDR3 regions. Sequencing of the libraries was done on Illumina instruments, and IgH was sequenced in parallel from the same samples. From the authors' description of their analysis: To remove PCR and sequencing errors, raw reads were filtered against the IMGT V, D, J definitions and then binned using a nearest-neighbor algorithm. Clones were defined by identical nucleotide sequence; differential abundance between tissues used per-clone Fisher exact tests with pFDR threshold p<0.01. A minimum inclusion filter of 10 in either sample excluded clones with frequencies too low for statistical inference. Pairwise clonal comparisons used the immunoSEQ Analyzer, and gene family usage was assessed with IMGT tools. What TCRdb holds here is the immuneACCESS table cut down to in-frame rearrangements. Part of the clones is not present; checked against another copy, under half of the missing clones reflect an unresolved V gene, and the others are unexplained. V and J calls and clone size are those listed in that table; D and trimming were worked out from the DNA. In all, the sample holds 95,000 or so clones, and 55% to 75% of those were seen once. Roughly 2% of the sample goes to the ten largest clones.

Genomic DNA obtained from frozen pancreas tissue was processed for repertoire sequencing. Genomic DNA, about 2-3.1 ug, was extracted from umbilical cord blood or frozen pancreas using the DNeasy Blood and Tissue Kit. Its CDR3 holds 13 amino acids, cysteine through phenylalanine. This entry keeps only the CDR3 DNA: 39 bases, framed from base 1. According to the germline V gene, CDR1 reads MNHEY and CDR2 reads SVGAGI. V was cut back by 4 bases and J by 4 bases, leaving a gap of 10 bases between them. This clonotype was sampled from a male donor with IPEX syndrome. Sequencing input: pancreas tissue. This chain is built from TRBV6-5 and TRBJ1-1, with no D gene named confidently. The DNA is as follows: TGTGCCAGCAGTTCCCAATATAGCACTGAAGCTTTCTTT. It codes for CASSSQYSTEAFF.